This TCR beta chain was recovered during a study of read filtering for tumor transcriptome and immune sequencing. The germline CDR1 and CDR2 sequences are SQVTM and ANQGSEA. This CDR3 contains 13 residues. Notes on this clonotype: A much larger clone is a single base away; this may be a read error.

Molecular barcoded adaptors covering alpha/delta and beta/gamma chains were used on roughly 370 ng RNA. TCRdb redid the calling of the reads with MiXCR, one entry per CDR3 protein. Of tens of thousands of distinct CDR3 sequences in the sample, less than 20% were seen once. Material: a population of CD138-negative cells sorted from bone marrow. The rearrangement joins TRBV29-1 to TRBJ1-2, with 9 positions matching TRBD1. This clonotype was sampled from a donor aged 40 or over with multiple myeloma. CDR3 sequence: CSGGTGPSHGHTF. The CDR3, as DNA: TGCAGCGGGGGGACAGGGCCATCACATGGCCACACCTTC.